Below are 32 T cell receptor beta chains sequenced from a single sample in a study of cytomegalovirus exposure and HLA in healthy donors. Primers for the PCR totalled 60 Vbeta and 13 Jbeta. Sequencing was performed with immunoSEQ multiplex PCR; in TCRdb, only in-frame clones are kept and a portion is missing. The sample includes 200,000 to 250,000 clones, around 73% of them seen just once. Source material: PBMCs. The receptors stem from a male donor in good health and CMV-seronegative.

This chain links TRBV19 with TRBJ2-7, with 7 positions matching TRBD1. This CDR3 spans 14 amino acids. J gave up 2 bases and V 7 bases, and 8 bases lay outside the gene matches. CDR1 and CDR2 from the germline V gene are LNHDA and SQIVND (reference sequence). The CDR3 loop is CASTERGPPYEQYF. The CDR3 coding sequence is TGTGCCAGTACCGAAAGGGGGCCCCCCTACGAGCAGTACTTC.

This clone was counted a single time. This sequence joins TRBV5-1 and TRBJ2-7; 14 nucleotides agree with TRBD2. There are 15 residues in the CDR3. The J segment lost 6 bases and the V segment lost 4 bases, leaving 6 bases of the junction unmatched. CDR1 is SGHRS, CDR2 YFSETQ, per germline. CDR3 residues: CASSAGLAGAAEQYF. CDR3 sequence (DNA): TGCGCCAGCAGCGCGGGACTAGCGGGAGCCGCCGAGCAGTACTTC.

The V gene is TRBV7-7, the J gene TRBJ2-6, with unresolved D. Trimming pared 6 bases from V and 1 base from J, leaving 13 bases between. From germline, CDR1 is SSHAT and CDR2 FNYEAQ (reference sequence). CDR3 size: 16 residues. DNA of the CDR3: TGTGCCAGCAGGTTAACGCTAGGATCTGGGGCCAACGTCCTGACTTTC. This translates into CASRLTLGSGANVLTF.

For the CDR3, the DNA is TGTGCCAGCAGTTTTTCTACAGTCAGAGAGACCCAGTACTTC. This sequence encodes CASSFSTVRETQYF. V usage is TRBV28 and J usage is TRBJ2-5; no firm D call. The CDR3 contains 14 residues. Trimming cost V 3 bases and J 4 bases, with 12 bases left between them. The germline V gene has CDR1 MDHEN and CDR2 SYDVKM.

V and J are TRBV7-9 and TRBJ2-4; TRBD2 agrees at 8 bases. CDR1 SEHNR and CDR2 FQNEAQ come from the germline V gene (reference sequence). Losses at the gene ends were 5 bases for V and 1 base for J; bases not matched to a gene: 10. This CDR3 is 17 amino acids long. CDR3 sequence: CASSRSSGSIAKNIQYF. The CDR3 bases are TGTGCCAGCAGCCGGAGCAGCGGGAGTATTGCCAAAAACATTCAGTACTTC.

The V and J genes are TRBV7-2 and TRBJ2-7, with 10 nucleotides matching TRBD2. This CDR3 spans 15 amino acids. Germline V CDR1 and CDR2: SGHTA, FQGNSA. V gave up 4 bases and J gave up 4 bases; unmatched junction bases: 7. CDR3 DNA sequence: TGTGCCAGCAGCTGGGCTAGCGGGAGTTTTTACGAGCAGTACTTC. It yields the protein CASSWASGSFYEQYF.

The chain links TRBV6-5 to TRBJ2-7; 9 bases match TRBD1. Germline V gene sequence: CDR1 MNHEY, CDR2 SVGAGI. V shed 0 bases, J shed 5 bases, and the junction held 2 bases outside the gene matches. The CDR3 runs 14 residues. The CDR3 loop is CASSYSDRGNEQYF. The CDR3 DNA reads TGTGCCAGCAGTTACTCCGACAGGGGGAACGAGCAGTACTTC.

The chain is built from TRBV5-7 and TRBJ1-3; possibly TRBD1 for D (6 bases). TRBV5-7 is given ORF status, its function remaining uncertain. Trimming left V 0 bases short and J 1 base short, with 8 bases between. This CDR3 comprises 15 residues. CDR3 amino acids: CASSLVQGSGNTIYF. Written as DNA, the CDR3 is TGTGCCAGCAGCTTGGTCCAGGGGTCTGGAAACACCATATATTTT.

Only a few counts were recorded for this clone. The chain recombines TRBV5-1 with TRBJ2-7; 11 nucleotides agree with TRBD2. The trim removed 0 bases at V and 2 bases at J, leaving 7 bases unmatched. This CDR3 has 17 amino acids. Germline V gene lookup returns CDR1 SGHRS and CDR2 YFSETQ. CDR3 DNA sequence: TGCGCCAGCAGCTTGGAGGCTAGCGGGAGGCCCCCCTACGAGCAGTACTTC. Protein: CASSLEASGRPPYEQYF. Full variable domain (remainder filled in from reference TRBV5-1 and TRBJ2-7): KAGVTQTPRYLIKTRGQQVTLSCSPISGHRSVSWYQQTPGQGLQFLFEYFSETQRNKGNFPGRFSGRQFSNSRSEMNVSTLELGDSALYLCASSLEASGRPPYEQYFGPGTRLTVT.

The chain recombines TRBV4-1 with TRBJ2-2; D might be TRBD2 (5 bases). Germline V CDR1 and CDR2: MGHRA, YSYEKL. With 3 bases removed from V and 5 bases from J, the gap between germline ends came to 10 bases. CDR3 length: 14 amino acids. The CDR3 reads CASSHGEVTGELFF. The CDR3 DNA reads TGCGCCAGCAGCCACGGGGAAGTGACCGGGGAGCTGTTTTTT.

CDR3 DNA: TGTGCCAGCAGTACACAGGACAGGGAGTACGAGCAGTACTTC. This gives the protein CASSTQDREYEQYF. The chain combines TRBV25-1 with TRBJ2-5; 8 positions agree with TRBD1. The last part of the DNA fits TRBJ2-7 better; the J call may be wrong. CDR1 is MGHDK and CDR2 is SYGVNS in the germline V gene. The CDR3 covers 14 residues.

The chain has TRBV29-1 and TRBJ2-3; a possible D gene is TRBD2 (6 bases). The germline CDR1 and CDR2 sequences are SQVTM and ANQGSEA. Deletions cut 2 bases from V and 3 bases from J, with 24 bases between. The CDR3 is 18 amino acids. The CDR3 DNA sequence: TGCAGCGTTGAAAATCGTCGACGGTTTGGGGGGTCGACAGATACGCAGTATTTT. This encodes CSVENRRRFGGSTDTQYF.

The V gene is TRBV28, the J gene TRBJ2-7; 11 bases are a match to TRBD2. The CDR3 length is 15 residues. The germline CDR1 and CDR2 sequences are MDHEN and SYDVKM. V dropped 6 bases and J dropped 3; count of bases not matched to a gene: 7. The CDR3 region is CASRQTSGVLYEQYF. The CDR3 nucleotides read TGTGCCAGCAGGCAGACTAGCGGGGTCCTCTACGAGCAGTACTTC.

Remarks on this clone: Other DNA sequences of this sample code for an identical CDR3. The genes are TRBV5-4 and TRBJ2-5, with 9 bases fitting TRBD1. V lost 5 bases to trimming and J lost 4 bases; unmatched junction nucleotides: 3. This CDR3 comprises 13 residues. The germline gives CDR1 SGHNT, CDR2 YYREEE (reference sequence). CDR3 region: CASRQGARETQYF. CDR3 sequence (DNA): TGTGCCAGCAGACAGGGGGCGCGAGAGACCCAGTACTTC.

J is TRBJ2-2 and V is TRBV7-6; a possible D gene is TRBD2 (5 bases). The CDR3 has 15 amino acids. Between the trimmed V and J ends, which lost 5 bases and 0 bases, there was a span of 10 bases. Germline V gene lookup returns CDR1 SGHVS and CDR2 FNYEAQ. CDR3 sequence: CASSPSRSNTGELFF. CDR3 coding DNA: TGTGCCAGCAGCCCTAGCAGATCGAACACCGGGGAGCTGTTTTTT.

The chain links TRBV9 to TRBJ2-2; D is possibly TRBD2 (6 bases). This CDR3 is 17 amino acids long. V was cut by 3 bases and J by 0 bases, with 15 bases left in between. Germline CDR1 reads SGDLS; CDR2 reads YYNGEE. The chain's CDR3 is CASSGRVGDSNTGELFF. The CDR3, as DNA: TGTGCCAGCAGCGGCCGGGTAGGGGACTCGAACACCGGGGAGCTGTTTTTT.

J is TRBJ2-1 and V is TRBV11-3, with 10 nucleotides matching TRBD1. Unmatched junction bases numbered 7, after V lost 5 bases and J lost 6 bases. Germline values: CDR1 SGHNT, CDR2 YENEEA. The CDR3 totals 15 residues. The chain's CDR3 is CASSDWTGGGNEQFF. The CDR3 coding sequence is TGTGCCAGCAGCGACTGGACAGGGGGGGGCAATGAGCAGTTCTTC. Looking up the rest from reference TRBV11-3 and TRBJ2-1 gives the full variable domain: EAGVVQSPRYKIIEKKQPVAFWCNPISGHNTLYWYLQNLGQGPELLIRYENEEAVDDSQLPKDRFSAERLKGVDSTLKIQPAELGDSAVYLCASSDWTGGGNEQFFGPGTRLTVL.

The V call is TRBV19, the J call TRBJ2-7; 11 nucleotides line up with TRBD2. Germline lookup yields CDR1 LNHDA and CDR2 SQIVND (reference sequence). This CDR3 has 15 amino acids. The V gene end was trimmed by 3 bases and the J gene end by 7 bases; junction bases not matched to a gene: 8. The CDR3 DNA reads TGTGCCAGTAGTATCTTACTAGCGGGAGCTCAGGAGCAGTACTTC. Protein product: CASSILLAGAQEQYF.

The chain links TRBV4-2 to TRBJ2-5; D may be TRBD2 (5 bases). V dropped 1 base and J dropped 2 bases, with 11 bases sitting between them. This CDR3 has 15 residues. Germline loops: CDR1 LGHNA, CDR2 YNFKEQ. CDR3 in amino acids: CASSQGPSFQETQYF. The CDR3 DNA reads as TGTGCCAGCAGCCAAGGTCCTAGCTTTCAAGAGACCCAGTACTTC.

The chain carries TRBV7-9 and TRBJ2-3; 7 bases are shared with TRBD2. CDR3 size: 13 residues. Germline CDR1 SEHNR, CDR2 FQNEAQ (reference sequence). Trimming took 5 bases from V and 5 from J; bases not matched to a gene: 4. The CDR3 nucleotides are TGTGCCAGCAGCGGGCGGGAGCGAGATACGCAGTATTTT. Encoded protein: CASSGRERDTQYF.

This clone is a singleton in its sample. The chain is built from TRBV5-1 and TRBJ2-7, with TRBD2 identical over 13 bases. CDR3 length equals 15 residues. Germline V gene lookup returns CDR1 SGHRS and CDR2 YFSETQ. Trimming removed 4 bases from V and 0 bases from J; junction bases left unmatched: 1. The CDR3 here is CASSRTSGSSYEQYF. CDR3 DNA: TGCGCCAGCAGCAGGACTAGCGGGAGCTCCTACGAGCAGTACTTC.

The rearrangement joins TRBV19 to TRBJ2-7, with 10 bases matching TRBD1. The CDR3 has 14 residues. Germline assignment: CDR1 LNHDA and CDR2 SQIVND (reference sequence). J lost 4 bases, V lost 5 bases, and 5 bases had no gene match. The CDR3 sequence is CASSADRGMYEQYF. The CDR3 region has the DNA TGTGCCAGTAGTGCGGACAGGGGGATGTACGAGCAGTACTTC.

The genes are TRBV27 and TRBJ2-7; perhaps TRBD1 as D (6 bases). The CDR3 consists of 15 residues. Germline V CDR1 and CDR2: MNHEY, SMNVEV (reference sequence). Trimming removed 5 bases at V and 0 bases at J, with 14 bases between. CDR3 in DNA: TGTGCCAGCAGTCTAGGACAGTCCAACTCCTACGAGCAGTACTTC. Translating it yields CASSLGQSNSYEQYF.

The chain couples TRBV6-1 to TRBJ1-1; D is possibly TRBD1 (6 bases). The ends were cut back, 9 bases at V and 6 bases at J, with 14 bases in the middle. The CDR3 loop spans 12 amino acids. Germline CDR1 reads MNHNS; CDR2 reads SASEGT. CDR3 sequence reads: CASFAGAPEAFF. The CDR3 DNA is TGTGCCAGTTTTGCAGGGGCCCCTGAAGCTTTCTTT.

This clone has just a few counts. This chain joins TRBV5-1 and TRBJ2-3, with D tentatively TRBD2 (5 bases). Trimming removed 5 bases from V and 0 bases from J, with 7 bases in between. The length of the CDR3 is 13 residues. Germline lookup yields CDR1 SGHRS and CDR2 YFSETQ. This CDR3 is CASRERSTDTQYF. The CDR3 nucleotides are TGCGCCAGCAGGGAGCGGAGCACAGATACGCAGTATTTT.

The CDR3 reads CASSMGRGTYHEQYF. Here the CDR3 DNA reads TGTGCCAGCAGTATGGGCCGGGGGACTTATCACGAGCAGTACTTC. This sequence joins TRBV6-5 and TRBJ2-7; D possibly corresponds to TRBD2 (6 bases). The germline V gene encodes CDR1 MNHEY and CDR2 SVGAGI. CDR3 length: 15 residues. V lost 5 bases to trimming and J lost 5 bases, with 19 bases between them.

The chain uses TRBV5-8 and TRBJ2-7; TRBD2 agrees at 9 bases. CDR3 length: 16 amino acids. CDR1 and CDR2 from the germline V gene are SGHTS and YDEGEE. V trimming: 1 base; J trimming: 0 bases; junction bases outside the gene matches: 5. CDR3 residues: CASSLSRLAVSYEQYF. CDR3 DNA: TGTGCCAGCAGCTTGTCTAGACTAGCGGTCTCCTACGAGCAGTACTTC.

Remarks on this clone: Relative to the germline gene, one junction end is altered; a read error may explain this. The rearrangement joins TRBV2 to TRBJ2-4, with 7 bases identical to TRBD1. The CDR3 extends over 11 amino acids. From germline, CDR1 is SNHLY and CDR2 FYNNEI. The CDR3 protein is CASSDHRDRHF. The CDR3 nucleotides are TGTGCCAGCAGTGATCACCGGGACAGACACTTC.

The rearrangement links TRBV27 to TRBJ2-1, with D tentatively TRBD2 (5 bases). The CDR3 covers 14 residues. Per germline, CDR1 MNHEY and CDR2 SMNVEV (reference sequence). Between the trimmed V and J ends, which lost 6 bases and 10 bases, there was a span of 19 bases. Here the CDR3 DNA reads TGTGCCAGCAGCGAGAAGATCTCCGGGAAGGAGCAGTTCTTC. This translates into CASSEKISGKEQFF.

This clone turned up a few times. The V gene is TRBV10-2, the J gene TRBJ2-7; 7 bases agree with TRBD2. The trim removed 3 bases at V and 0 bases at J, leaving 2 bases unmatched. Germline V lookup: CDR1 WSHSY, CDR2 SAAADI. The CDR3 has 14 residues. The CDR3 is CASSEIAGSYEQYF. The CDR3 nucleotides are TGCGCCAGCAGTGAAATAGCGGGCTCCTACGAGCAGTACTTC.

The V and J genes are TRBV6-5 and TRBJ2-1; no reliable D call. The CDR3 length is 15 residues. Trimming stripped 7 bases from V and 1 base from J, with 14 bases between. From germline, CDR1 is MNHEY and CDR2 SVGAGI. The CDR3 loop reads CASKKNPESYNEQFF. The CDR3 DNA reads TGTGCCAGCAAAAAGAACCCGGAGTCCTACAATGAGCAGTTCTTC.

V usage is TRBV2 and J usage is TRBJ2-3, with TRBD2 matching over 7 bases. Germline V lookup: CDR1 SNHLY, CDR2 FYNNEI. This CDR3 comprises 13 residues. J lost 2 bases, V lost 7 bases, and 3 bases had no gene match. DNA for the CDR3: TGTGCCAGCACTAGCGGCTACACAGATACGCAGTATTTT. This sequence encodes CASTSGYTDTQYF.